This section outlines one T cell receptor (beta chain) sequence together with its context. These data belong to a study of blood T cell repertoires in COVID-19. Generated by immunoSEQ multiplex PCR, the TCRdb table keeps only in-frame clones and is missing some. The profile shows about 230,000 clones, roughly nine tenths of them singletons. Across 24 US areas, participants ranged in age from roughly 18 to 89 years. Trimming removed 7 bases from V and 0 bases from J; junction bases left unmatched: 15. The CDR3 contains 19 residues. CDR1 LNHDA and CDR2 SQIVND come from the germline V gene (reference sequence).

This clonotype was obtained from a woman between 50 and 59 years old in a cohort exposed to, infected with or recovered from COVID-19 (not recorded which). The rearrangement links TRBV19 to TRBJ2-6; 7 bases map to TRBD1. Sequencing input: PBMCs or T cells enriched from blood (not recorded which). The CDR3 region is CASTPTTGYFFSGANVLTF. CDR3 nucleotides: TGTGCCAGTACTCCGACGACAGGGTATTTCTTCTCTGGGGCCAACGTCCTGACTTTC.